The 5 T cell receptor beta chains presented below share a single source sample, sequenced in a study of CD8 T cells in ankylosing spondylitis. In TCRdb, the 5' RACE reads were re-called with MiXCR into one record per CDR3 protein. This table holds 150,000 to 200,000 distinct CDR3 sequences, roughly 34% found once. Sequenced sample: synovial fluid, either unsorted or a sorted T cell fraction (not recorded which). The receptors derive from a male donor with ankylosing spondylitis.

The V and J genes are TRBV7-3 and TRBJ2-3; 7 bases map to TRBD2. Germline CDR1 is SGHTA and CDR2 is FQGTGA. Unmatched junction bases numbered 9, after V lost 5 bases and J lost 1 base. The CDR3 has 16 residues. The CDR3 nucleotides read TGTGCCAGCAGCCCAACCCGTGCGGGAGGCACAGATACGCAGTATTTT. Residues: CASSPTRAGGTDTQYF.

The chain recombines TRBV7-3 with TRBJ2-3; 8 bases align to TRBD2. CDR3 length: 12 amino acids. CDR1 and CDR2 from the germline V gene are SGHTA and FQGTGA. With 6 bases clipped from V and 10 bases from J, the junction kept 6 bases outside the gene matches. This CDR3 is CASSYGGEAQYF. CDR3 nucleotides: TGTGCCAGCAGTTACGGGGGGGAGGCGCAGTATTTT. The full variable domain, its missing parts supplied by reference TRBV7-3 and TRBJ2-3, is GAGVSQTPSNKVTEKGKYVELRCDPISGHTALYWYRQSLGQGPEFLIYFQGTGAADDSGLPNDRFFAVRPEGSVSTLKIQRTERGDSAVYLCASSYGGEAQYFGPGTRLTVL.

V usage is TRBV3-1 and J usage is TRBJ1-1; 7 positions agree with TRBD1. Germline loops: CDR1 LGHDT, CDR2 YNNKEL (reference sequence). This CDR3 contains 16 residues. Unmatched junction bases numbered 8, after V lost 3 bases and J lost 1 base. The CDR3 DNA follows: TGTGCCAGCAGCCACTCCCCGGGGACAGCGAACACTGAAGCTTTCTTT. It codes for CASSHSPGTANTEAFF.

This clonotype was counted only a few times. This chain links TRBV18 with TRBJ2-7, with a possible D match to TRBD2 (6 bases). CDR3 length: 11 amino acids. CDR1 is KGHSH and CDR2 is LQKENI in the germline V gene. Trimming removed 6 bases from V and 5 bases from J, with 8 bases in between. Here the CDR3 reads CASSGGNEQYF. The DNA for the CDR3 is TGTGCCAGCTCCGGGGGAAACGAGCAGTACTTC.

This clonotype appeared a few times. The chain employs TRBV5-1 and TRBJ2-4; D is unresolved. V was trimmed by 4 bases and J by 0 bases, leaving 8 bases between them. This CDR3 spans 14 amino acids. Germline V CDR1 and CDR2: SGHRS, YFSETQ. CDR3 sequence reads: CASSPSGAKNIQYF. The CDR3 DNA sequence: TGCGCCAGCAGCCCCTCGGGAGCCAAAAACATTCAGTACTTC.